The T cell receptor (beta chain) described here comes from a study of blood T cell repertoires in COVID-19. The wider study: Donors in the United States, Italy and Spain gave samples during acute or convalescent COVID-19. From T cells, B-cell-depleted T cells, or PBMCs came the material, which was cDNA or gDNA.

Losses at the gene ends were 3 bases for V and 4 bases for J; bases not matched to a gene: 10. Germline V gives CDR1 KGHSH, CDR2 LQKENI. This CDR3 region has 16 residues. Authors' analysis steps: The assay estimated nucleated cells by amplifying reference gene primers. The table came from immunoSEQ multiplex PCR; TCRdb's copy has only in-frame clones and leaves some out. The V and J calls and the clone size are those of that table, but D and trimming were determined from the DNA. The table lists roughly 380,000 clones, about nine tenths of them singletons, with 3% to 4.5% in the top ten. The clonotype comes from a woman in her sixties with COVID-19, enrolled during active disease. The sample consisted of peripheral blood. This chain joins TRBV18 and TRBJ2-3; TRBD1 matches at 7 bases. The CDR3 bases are TGTGCCAGCTCACCCATGGTCACCCAGGGGGCAGATACGCAGTATTTT. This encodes CASSPMVTQGADTQYF.